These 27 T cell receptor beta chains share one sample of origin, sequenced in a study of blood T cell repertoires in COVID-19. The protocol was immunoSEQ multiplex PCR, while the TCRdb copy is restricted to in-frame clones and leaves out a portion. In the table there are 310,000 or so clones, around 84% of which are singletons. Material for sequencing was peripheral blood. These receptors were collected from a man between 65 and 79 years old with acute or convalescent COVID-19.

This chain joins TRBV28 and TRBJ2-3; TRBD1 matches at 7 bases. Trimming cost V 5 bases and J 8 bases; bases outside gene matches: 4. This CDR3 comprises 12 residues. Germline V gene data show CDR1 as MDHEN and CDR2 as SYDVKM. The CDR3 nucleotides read TGTGCCAGCAGTCGACAGGGAGCTACGCAGTATTTT. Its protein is CASSRQGATQYF. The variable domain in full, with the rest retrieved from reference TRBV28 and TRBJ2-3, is DVKVTQSSRYLVKRTGEKVFLECVQDMDHENMFWYRQDPGLGLRLIYFSYDVKMKEKGDIPEGYSVSREKKERFSLILESASTNQTSMYLCASSRQGATQYFGPGTRLTVL.

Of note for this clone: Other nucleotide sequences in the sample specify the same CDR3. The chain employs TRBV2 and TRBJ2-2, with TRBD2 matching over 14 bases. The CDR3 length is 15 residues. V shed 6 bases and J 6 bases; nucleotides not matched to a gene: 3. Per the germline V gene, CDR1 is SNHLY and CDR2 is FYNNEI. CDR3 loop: CASRRTSGGSGELFF. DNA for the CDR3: TGTGCCAGCAGGAGGACTAGCGGGGGGTCCGGGGAGCTGTTTTTT.

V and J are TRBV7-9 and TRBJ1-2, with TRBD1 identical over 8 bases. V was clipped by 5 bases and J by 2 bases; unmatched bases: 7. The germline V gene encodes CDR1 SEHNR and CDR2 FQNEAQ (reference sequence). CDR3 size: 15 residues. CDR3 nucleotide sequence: TGTGCCAGCAGCCTTCCCCAGGGGGCAAACTATGGCTACACCTTC. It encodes CASSLPQGANYGYTF.

CDR3 sequence: CASSPSGQGVYGYTF. For the CDR3, the DNA is TGTGCCAGCAGTCCCTCGGGACAGGGCGTTTATGGCTACACCTTC. The genes are TRBV6-5 and TRBJ1-2; TRBD1 matches at 9 bases. Germline-derived CDR1 and CDR2 are MNHEY and SVGAGI. The CDR3 extends over 15 amino acids. J lost 5 bases, V lost 5 bases, and 9 bases had no gene match.

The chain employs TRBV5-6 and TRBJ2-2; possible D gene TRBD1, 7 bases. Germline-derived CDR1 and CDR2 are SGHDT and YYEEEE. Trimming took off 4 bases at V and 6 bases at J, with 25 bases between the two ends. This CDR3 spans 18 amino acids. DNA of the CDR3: TGTGCCAGCAGCATTTTGACTAGACAGGGCAAAGAGGCCGGGGAGCTGTTTTTT. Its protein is CASSILTRQGKEAGELFF.

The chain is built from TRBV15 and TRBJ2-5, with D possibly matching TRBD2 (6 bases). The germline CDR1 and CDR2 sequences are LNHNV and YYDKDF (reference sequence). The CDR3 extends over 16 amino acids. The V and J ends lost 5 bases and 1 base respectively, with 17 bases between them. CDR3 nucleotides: TGTGCCACCAGCCCTAGGAACTCCGGGGGCCAAGAGACCCAGTACTTC. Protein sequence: CATSPRNSGGQETQYF.

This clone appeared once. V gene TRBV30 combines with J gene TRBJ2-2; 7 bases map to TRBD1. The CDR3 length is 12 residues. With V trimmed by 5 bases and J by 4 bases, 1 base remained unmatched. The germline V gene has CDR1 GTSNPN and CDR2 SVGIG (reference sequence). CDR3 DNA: TGTGCCTGGCGACAGGGCACCGGGGAGCTGTTTTTT. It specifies CAWRQGTGELFF.

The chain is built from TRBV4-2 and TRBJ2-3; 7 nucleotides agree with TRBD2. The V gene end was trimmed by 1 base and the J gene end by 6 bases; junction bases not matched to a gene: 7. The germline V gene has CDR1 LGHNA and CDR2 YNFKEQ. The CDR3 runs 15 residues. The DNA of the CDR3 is TGTGCCAGCAGCCAAGGACTGCGGGAGTTGGATACGCAGTATTTT. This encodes CASSQGLRELDTQYF.

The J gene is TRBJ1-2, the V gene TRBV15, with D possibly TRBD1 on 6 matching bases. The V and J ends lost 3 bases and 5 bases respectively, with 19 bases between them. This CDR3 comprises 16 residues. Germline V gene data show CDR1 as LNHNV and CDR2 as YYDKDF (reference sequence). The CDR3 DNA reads TGTGCCACCAGCAGGGGCCACAGGGAAGAGGGATATGGCTACACCTTC. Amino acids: CATSRGHREEGYGYTF.

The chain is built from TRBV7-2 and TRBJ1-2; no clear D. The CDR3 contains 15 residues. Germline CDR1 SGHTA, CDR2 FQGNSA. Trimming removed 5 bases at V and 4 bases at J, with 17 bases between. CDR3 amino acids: CASSPDHSPAYGYTF. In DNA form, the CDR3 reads TGTGCCAGCAGCCCAGACCACAGCCCAGCCTATGGCTACACCTTC.

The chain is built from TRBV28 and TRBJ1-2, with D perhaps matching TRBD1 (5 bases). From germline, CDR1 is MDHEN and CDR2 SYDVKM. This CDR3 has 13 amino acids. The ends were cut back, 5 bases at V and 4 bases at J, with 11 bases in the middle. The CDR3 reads CASSPTASYGYTF. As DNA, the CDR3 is TGTGCCAGCAGTCCGACAGCTTCCTATGGCTACACCTTC.

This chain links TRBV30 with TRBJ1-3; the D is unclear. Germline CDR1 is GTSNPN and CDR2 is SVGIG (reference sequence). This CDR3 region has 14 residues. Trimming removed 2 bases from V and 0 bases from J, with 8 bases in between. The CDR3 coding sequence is TGTGCCTGGAGTCTTGGAGTCTCTGGAAACACCATATATTTT. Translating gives CAWSLGVSGNTIYF.

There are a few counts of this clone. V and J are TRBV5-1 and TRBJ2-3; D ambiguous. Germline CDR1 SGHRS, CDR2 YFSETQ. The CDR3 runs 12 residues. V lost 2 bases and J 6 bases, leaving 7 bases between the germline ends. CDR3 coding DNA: TGCGCCAGCAGCTTTGCGGAGGATACGCAGTATTTT. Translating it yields CASSFAEDTQYF.

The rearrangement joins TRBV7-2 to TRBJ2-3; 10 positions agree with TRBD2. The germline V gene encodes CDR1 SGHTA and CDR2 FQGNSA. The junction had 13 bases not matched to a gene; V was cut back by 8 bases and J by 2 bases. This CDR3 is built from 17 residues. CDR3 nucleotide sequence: TGTGCCAGCTCCCGGCTAGCGGGGGTTTCCCCCACAGATACGCAGTATTTT. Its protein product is CASSRLAGVSPTDTQYF.

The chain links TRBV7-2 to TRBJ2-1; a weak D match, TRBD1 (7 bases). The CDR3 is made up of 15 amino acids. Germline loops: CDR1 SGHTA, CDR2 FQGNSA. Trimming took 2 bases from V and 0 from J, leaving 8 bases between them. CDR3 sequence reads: CASSLQGGSYNEQFF. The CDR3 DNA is TGTGCCAGCAGCTTACAGGGGGGCTCCTACAATGAGCAGTTCTTC.

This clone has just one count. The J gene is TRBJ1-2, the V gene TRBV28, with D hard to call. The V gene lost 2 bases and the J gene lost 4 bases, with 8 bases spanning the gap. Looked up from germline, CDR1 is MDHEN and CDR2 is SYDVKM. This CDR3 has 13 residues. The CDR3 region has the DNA TGTGCCAGCAGTTTACCCAGTGTCTATGGCTACACCTTC. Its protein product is CASSLPSVYGYTF.

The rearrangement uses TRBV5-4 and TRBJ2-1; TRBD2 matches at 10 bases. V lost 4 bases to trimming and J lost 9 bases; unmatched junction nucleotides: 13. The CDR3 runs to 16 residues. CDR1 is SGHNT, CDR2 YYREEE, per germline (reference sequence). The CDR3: CASSPRTSGIYLEQFF. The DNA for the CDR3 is TGTGCCAGCAGCCCCAGAACTAGCGGGATATATCTTGAGCAGTTCTTC.

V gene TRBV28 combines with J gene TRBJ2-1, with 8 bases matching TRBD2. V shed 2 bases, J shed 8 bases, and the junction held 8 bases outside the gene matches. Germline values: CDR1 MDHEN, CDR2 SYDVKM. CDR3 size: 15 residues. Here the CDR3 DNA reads TGTGCCAGCAGTTTAAGGTCCCGGGGGGGGGATGAGCAGTTCTTC. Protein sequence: CASSLRSRGGDEQFF.

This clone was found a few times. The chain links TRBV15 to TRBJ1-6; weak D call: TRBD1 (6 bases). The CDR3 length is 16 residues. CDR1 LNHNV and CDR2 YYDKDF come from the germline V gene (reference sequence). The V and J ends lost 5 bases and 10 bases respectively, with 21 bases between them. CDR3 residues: CATSDAGTRVESPLHF. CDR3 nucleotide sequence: TGTGCCACCAGCGACGCCGGGACACGGGTAGAGTCACCCCTCCACTTT.

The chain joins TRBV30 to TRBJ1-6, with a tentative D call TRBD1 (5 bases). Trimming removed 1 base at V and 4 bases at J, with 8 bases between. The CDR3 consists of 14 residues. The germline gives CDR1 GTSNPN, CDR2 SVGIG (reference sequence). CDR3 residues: CAWSGGGYNSPLHF. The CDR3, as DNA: TGTGCCTGGAGTGGCGGGGGGTATAATTCACCCCTCCACTTT. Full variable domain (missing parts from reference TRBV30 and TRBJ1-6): SQTIHQWPATLVQPVGSPLSLECTVEGTSNPNLYWYRQAAGRGLQLLFYSVGIGQISSEVPQNLSASRPQDRQFILSSKKLLLSDSGFYLCAWSGGGYNSPLHFGNGTRLTVT.

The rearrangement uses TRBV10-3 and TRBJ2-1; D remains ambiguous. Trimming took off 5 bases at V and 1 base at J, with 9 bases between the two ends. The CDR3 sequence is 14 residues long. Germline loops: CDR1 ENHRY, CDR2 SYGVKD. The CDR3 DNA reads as TGTGCCATCAGTCTTTCCCTTTCCTACAATGAGCAGTTCTTC. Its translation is CAISLSLSYNEQFF.

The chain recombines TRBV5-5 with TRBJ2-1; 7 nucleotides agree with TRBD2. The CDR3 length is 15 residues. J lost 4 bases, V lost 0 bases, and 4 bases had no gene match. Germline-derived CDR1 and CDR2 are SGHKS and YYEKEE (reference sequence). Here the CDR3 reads CASSLAAGTYNEQFF. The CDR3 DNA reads TGTGCCAGCAGCTTGGCAGCGGGAACTTACAATGAGCAGTTCTTC. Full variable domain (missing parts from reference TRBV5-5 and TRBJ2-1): DAGVTQSPTHLIKTRGQQVTLRCSPISGHKSVSWYQQVLGQGPQFIFQYYEKEERGRGNFPDRFSARQFPNYSSELNVNALLLGDSALYLCASSLAAGTYNEQFFGPGTRLTVL.

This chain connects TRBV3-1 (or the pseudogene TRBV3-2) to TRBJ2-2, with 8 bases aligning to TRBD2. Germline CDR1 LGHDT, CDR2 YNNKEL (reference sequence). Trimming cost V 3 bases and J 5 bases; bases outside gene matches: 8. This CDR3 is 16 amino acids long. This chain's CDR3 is CASSQGIAGNTGELFF. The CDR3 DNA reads TGTGCCAGCAGCCAGGGAATAGCGGGGAATACCGGGGAGCTGTTTTTT.

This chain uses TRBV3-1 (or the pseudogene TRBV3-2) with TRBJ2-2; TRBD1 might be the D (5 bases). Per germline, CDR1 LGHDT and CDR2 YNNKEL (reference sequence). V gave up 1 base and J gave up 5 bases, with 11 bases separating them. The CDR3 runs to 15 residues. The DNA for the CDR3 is TGTGCCAGCAGCCAAGCCAGGGTAGAGACCGGGGAGCTGTTTTTT. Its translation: CASSQARVETGELFF.

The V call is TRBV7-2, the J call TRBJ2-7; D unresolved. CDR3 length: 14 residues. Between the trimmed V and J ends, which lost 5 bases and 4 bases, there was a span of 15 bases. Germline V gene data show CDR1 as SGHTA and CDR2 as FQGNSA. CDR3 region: CASSPTTIGYEQYF. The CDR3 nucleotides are TGTGCCAGCAGCCCAACCACCATCGGGTACGAGCAGTACTTC.

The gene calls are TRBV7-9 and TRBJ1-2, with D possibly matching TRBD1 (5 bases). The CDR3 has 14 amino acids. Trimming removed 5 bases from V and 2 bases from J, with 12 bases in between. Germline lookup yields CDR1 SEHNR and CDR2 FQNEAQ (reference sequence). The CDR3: CASSQGEMNYGYTF. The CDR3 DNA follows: TGTGCCAGCAGCCAGGGTGAGATGAACTATGGCTACACCTTC.

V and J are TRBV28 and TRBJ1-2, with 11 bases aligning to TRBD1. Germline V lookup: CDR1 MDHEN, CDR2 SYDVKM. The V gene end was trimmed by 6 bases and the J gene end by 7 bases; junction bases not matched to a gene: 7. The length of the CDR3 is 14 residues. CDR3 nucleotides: TGTGCCAGCAGCTCCGGACAGGGGGCCGGTGGCTACACCTTC. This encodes CASSSGQGAGGYTF.